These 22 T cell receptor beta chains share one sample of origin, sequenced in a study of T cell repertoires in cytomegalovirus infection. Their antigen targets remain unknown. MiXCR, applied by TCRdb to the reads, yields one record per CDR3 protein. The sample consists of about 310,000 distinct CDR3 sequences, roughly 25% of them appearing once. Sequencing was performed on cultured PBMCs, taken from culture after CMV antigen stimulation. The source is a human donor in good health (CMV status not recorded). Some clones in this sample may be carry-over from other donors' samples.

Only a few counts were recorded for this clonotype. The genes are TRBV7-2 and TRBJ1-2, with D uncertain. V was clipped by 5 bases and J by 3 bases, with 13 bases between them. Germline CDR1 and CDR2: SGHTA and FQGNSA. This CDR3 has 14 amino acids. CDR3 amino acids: CASSPERGYYGYTF. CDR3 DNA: TGTGCCAGCAGCCCTGAACGTGGGTACTATGGCTACACCTTC. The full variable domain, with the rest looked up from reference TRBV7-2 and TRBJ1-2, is GAGVSQSPSNKVTEKGKDVELRCDPISGHTALYWYRQSLGQGLEFLIYFQGNSAPDKSGLPSDRFSAERTGGSVSTLTIQRTQQEDSAVYLCASSPERGYYGYTFGSGTRLTVV.

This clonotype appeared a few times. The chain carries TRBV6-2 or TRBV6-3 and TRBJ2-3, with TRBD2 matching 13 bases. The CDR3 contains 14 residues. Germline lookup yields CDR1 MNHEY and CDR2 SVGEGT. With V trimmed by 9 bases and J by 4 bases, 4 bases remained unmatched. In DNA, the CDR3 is TGTGCCAGTTGGACTAGCGGGAGCGCAGATACGCAGTATTTT. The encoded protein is CASWTSGSADTQYF.

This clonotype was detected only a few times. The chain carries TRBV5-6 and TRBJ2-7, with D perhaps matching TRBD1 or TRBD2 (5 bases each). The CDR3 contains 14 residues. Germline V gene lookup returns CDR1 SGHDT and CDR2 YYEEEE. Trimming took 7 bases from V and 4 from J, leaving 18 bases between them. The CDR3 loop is CASANQGRTYEQYV. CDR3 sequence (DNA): TGTGCCAGCGCAAACCAGGGCAGGACTTACGAGCAGTACGTC.

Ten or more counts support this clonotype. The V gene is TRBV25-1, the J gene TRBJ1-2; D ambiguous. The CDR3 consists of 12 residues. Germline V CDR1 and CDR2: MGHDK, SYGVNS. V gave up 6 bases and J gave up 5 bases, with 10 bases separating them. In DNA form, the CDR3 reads TGTGCCAGCAGCGAGACAATTTATGGCTACACCTTC. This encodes CASSETIYGYTF.

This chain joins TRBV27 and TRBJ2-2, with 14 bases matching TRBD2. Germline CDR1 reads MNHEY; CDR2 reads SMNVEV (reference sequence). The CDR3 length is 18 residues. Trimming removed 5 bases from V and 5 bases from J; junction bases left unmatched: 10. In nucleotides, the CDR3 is TGTGCCAGCAGTGCTTCCGGACTAGCGGGAGGAGGGACCGGGGAGCTGTTTTTT. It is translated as CASSASGLAGGGTGELFF.

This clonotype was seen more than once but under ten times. CDR3 sequence: CASPRPVRGGEQFF. CDR3 nucleotides: TGTGCCAGCCCCCGTCCAGTCCGAGGGGGTGAGCAGTTCTTC. V is TRBV6-1 and J is TRBJ2-1; tentatively, D is TRBD1 (6 bases). CDR3 length: 14 residues. Germline V gene lookup returns CDR1 MNHNS and CDR2 SASEGT. The V end lost 8 bases, the J end lost 9 bases, and 20 bases lay between the germline ends.

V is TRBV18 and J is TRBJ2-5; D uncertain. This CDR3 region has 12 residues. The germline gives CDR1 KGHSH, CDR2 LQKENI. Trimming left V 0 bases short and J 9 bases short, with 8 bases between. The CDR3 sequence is CASSPPGSAQYF. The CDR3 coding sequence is TGTGCCAGCTCACCACCGGGGTCGGCCCAGTACTTC.

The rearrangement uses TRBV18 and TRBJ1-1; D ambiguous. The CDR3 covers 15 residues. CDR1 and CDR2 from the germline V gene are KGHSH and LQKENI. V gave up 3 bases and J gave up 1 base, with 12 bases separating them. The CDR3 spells CASSPQNAPNTEAFF. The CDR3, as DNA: TGTGCCAGCTCACCCCAAAACGCTCCGAACACTGAAGCTTTCTTT.

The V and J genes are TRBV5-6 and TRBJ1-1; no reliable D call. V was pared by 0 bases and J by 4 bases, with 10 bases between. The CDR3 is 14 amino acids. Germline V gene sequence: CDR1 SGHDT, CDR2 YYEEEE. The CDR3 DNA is TGTGCCAGCAGCTTGGACTACACCCCCACTGAAGCTTTCTTT. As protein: CASSLDYTPTEAFF.

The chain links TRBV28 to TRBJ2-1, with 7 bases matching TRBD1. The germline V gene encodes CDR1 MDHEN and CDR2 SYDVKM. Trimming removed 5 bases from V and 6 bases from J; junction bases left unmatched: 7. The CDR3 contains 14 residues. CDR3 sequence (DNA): TGTGCCAGCAGTCCAGGGGGTTGGGGCAATGAGCAGTTCTTC. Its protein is CASSPGGWGNEQFF.

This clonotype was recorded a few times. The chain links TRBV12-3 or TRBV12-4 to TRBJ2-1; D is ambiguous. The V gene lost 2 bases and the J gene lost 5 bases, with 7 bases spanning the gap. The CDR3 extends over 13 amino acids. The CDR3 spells CASSLLANNEQFF. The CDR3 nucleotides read TGTGCCAGCAGTTTATTGGCAAACAATGAGCAGTTCTTC.

The CDR3 coding sequence is TGTGCCAGCAGTCCCGGGACAGGGGGGGGCAATCAGCCCCAGCATTTT. It codes for CASSPGTGGGNQPQHF. V usage is TRBV12-3 or TRBV12-4 and J usage is TRBJ1-5; TRBD1 aligns across 11 bases. Trimming removed 5 bases from V and 2 bases from J; junction bases left unmatched: 5. The CDR3 consists of 16 residues.

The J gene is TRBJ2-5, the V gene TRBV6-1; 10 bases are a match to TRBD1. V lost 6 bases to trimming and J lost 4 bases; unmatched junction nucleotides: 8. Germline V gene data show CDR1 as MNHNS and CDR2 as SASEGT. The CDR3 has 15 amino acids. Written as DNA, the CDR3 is TGTGCCAGCAGATCCCCTGACAGGGGGCCAGAGACCCAGTACTTC. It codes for CASRSPDRGPETQYF.

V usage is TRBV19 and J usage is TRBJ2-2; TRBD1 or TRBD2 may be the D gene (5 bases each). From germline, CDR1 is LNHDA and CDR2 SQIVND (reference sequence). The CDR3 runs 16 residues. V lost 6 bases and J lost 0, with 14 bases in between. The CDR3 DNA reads TGTGCCAGTAGAACCCTGCTGGGGGCGAACACCGGGGAGCTGTTTTTT. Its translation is CASRTLLGANTGELFF.

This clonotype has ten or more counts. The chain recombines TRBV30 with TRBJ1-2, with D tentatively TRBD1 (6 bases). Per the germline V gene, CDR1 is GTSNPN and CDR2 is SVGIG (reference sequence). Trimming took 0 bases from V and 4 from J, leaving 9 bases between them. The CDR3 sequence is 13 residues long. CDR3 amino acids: CAWSVGQIYGYTF. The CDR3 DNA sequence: TGTGCCTGGAGTGTTGGACAGATCTATGGCTACACCTTC.

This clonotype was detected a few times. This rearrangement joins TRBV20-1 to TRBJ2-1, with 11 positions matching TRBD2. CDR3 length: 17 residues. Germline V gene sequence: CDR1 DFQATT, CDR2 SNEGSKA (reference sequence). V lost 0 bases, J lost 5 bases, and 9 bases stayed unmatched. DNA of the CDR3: TGCAGTGCTAGAGACGCCGATAGACTAGCGGGGAACAATGAGCAGTTCTTC. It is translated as CSARDADRLAGNNEQFF.

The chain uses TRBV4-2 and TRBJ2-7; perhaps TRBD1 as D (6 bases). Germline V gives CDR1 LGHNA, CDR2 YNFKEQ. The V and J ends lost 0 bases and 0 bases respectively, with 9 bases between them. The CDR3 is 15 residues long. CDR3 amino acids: CASSQERGSSYEQYF. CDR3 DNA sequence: TGTGCCAGCAGCCAAGAAAGGGGGAGCTCCTACGAGCAGTACTTC.

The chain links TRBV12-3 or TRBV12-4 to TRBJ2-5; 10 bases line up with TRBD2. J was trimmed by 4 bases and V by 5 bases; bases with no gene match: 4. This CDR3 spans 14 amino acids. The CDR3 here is CASSQRLAGETQYF. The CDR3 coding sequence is TGTGCCAGCAGTCAGAGACTAGCGGGAGAGACCCAGTACTTC.

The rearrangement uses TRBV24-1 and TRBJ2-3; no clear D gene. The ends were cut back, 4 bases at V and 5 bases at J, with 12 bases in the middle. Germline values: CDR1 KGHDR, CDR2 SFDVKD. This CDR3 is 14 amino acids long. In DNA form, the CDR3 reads TGTGCCACCAGTGAAATCCTAGGAAGAGATACGCAGTATTTT. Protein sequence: CATSEILGRDTQYF.

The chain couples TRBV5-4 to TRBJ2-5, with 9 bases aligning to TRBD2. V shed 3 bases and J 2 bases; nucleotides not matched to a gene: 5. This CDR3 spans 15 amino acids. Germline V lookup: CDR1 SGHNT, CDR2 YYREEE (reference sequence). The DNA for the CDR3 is TGTGCCAGCAGCTCAAAAGCGGGAGGACAAGAGACCCAGTACTTC. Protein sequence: CASSSKAGGQETQYF. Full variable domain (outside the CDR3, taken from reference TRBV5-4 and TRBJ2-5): ETGVTQSPTHLIKTRGQQVTLRCSSQSGHNTVSWYQQALGQGPQFIFQYYREEENGRGNFPPRFSGLQFPNYSSELNVNALELDDSALYLCASSSKAGGQETQYFGPGTRLLVL.

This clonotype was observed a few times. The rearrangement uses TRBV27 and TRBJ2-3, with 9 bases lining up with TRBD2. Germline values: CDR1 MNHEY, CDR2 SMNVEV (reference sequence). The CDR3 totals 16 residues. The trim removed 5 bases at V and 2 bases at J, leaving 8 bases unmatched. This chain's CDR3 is CASSPPAGGDTDTQYF. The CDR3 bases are TGTGCCAGCAGTCCTCCGGCGGGAGGGGACACAGATACGCAGTATTTT.

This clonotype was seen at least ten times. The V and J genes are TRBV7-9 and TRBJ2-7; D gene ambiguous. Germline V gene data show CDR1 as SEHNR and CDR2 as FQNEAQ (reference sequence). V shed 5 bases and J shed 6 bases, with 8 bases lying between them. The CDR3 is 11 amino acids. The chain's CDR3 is CASSAVSEQYF. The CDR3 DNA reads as TGTGCCAGCAGCGCCGTCTCCGAGCAGTACTTC. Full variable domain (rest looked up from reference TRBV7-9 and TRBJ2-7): DTGVSQNPRHKITKRGQNVTFRCDPISEHNRLYWYRQTLGQGPEFLTYFQNEAQLEKSRLLSDRFSAERPKGSFSTLEIQRTEQGDSAMYLCASSAVSEQYFGPGTRLTVT.